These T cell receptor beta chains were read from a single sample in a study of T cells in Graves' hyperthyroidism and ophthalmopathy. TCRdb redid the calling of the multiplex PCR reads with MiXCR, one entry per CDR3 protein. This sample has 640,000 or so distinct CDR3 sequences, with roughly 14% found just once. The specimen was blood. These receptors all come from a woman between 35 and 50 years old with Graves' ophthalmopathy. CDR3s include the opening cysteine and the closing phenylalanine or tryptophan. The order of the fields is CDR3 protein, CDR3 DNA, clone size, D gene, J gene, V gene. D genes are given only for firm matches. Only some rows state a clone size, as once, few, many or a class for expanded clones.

CDR3 protein: CASRAGTSGNTGELFF
CDR3 DNA: TGTGCCAGCAGAGCCGGGACTAGCGGGAACACCGGGGAGCTGTTTTTT
clone size: NA
D gene: TRBD2
J gene: TRBJ2-2
V gene: TRBV28

CDR3 protein: CASSERERNTIYF
CDR3 DNA: TGTGCCAGCAGTGAAAGGGAGCGAAACACCATATATTTT
clone size: NA
D gene: NA
J gene: TRBJ1-3
V gene: TRBV6-1

CDR3 protein: CASSPRQDRFYEQYF
CDR3 DNA: TGTGCCAGCAGCCCCAGGCAGGACAGATTCTACGAGCAGTACTTC
clone size: many
D gene: NA
J gene: TRBJ2-7
V gene: TRBV7-9

CDR3 protein: CAWARGGYEAFF
CDR3 DNA: TGTGCCTGGGCTCGTGGGGGGTACGAAGCTTTCTTT
clone size: many
D gene: NA
J gene: TRBJ1-1
V gene: TRBV30

CDR3 protein: CASREPGTRGNEQFF
CDR3 DNA: TGTGCCAGCAGGGAGCCCGGGACTAGAGGCAATGAGCAGTTCTTC
clone size: NA
D gene: TRBD2
J gene: TRBJ2-1
V gene: TRBV6-1

CDR3 protein: CSARGGGPSYEQYF
CDR3 DNA: TGCAGTGCTAGGGGCGGCGGTCCCTCTTACGAGCAGTACTTC
clone size: many
D gene: NA
J gene: TRBJ2-7
V gene: TRBV20-1

CDR3 protein: CASQAGMNTEAFF
CDR3 DNA: TGTGCCAGCCAGGCTGGTATGAACACTGAAGCTTTCTTT
clone size: many
D gene: NA
J gene: TRBJ1-1
V gene: TRBV6-1

CDR3 protein: CASSRYRNTEAFF
CDR3 DNA: TGTGCCAGCAGCCGTTACAGGAACACTGAAGCTTTCTTT
clone size: NA
D gene: NA
J gene: TRBJ1-1
V gene: TRBV6-1

CDR3 protein: CASGRRTSGTYEQYF
CDR3 DNA: TGTGCCAGCGGTCGTAGGACTAGCGGGACCTACGAGCAGTACTTC
clone size: few
D gene: TRBD2
J gene: TRBJ2-7
V gene: TRBV6-2/TRBV6-3

CDR3 protein: CASSLVGAMNTEAFF
CDR3 DNA: TGCGCCAGCAGCTTGGTAGGGGCCATGAACACTGAAGCTTTCTTT
clone size: many
D gene: NA
J gene: TRBJ1-1
V gene: TRBV5-1

CDR3 protein: CASSTGTAGEQYF
CDR3 DNA: TGTGCCAGCAGCACCGGGACCGCCGGGGAGCAGTACTTC
clone size: many
D gene: NA
J gene: TRBJ2-7
V gene: TRBV13

CDR3 protein: CASSWRQGAGTEAFF
CDR3 DNA: TGCGCCAGCAGCTGGAGACAGGGGGCCGGCACTGAAGCTTTCTTT
clone size: many
D gene: TRBD1
J gene: TRBJ1-1
V gene: TRBV5-1

CDR3 protein: CASSSGGSSKTQYF
CDR3 DNA: TGTGCCAGCAGTTCGGGCGGGAGTTCGAAGACCCAGTACTTC
clone size: many
D gene: TRBD2
J gene: TRBJ2-5
V gene: TRBV27

CDR3 protein: CASSLTSTGFHYGYTF
CDR3 DNA: TGTGCCAGCAGCCTAACCTCGACAGGGTTTCACTATGGCTACACCTTC
clone size: NA
D gene: TRBD1
J gene: TRBJ1-2
V gene: TRBV11-2

CDR3 protein: CASSLGLAELQETQYF
CDR3 DNA: TGCGCCAGCAGCCTCGGACTAGCGGAGCTACAAGAGACCCAGTACTTC
clone size: many
D gene: TRBD2
J gene: TRBJ2-5
V gene: TRBV4-1